This TCR beta chain was sequenced for a study of blood T cells in healthy people across ages. Whole-study findings and limits: A greater number of naive CD4+ cells and higher diversity distinguished long-lived donors from aged donors.

This clonotype has more than one count but fewer than ten. Its antigen is undetermined. The use of a sample-barcoded 5' primer and a J-beta primer mix characterized a second PCR of roughly 7 to 12 cycles. TCRdb independently ran MiXCR on the 5' RACE reads; one entry per CDR3 protein. The sample carries around 800,000 distinct CDR3 sequences, more than 40% recorded once. V shed 3 bases and J shed 0 bases, with 13 bases lying between them. Germline CDR1 is DFQATT and CDR2 is SNEGSKA (reference sequence). The CDR3 covers 15 residues. Sequenced input: blood. The origin of this receptor is a man in his sixties in good health. V is TRBV20-1 and J is TRBJ2-3, with D tentatively TRBD2 (6 bases). CDR3 region: CSASPRRASTDTQYF. CDR3 nucleotide sequence: TGCAGTGCTAGCCCCAGGAGGGCTAGCACAGATACGCAGTATTTT.